This T cell receptor beta chain emerged from a study of control samples from healthy donors and cancer patients. This CDR3 region has 13 residues. Trimming took 1 base from V and 6 from J, leaving 10 bases between them. Germline CDR1 SQVTM, CDR2 ANQGSEA. TCRdb keeps only in-frame clones here, not all; method: immunoSEQ multiplex PCR. The sample includes about 98,000 clones, 82% of them seen just once. The rearrangement uses TRBV29-1 and TRBJ2-4; D ambiguous. Sequencing was done on a sample of blood. The sequence was collected from a man aged 55-75 years in good health. CDR3: CSVEGQQRNIQYF. The CDR3 coding sequence is TGCAGCGTTGAAGGCCAACAGAGAAACATTCAGTACTTC.